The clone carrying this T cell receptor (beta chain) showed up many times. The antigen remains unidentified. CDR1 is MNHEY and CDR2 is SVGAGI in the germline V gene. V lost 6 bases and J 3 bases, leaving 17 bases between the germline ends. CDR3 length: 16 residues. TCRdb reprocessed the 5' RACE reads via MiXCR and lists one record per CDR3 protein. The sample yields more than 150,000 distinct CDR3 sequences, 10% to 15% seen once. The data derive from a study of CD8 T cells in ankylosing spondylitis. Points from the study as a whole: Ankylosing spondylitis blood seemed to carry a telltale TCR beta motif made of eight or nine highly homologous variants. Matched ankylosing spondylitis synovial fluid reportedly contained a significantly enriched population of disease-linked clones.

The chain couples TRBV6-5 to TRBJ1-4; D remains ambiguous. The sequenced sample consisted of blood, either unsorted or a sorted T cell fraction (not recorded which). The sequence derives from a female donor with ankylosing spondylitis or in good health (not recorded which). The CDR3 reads CASRSYSSGSNEKLFF. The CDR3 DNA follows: TGTGCCAGCAGATCCTATAGTAGCGGCTCTAATGAAAAACTGTTTTTT.